This section outlines one T cell receptor (beta chain) sequence together with its context. The antigen is unknown. The data were taken from a study of blood T cells in healthy people across ages. Together with a sample-barcoded 5' primer, a J-beta primer mix was included in a second PCR lasting about 7 to 11 cycles. TCRdb itself ran the 5' RACE reads through MiXCR, one entry per CDR3 protein. The profile covers 800,000 or so distinct CDR3 sequences, with 62% appearing a single time and 25% to 35% taken by the ten largest. CDR1 is MDHEN and CDR2 is SYDVKM in the germline V gene. Trimming took 7 bases from V and 5 from J; bases not matched to a gene: 5. The CDR3 has 14 residues. General study points: Expanded clonotype changes were possibly confounded by unknown donor CMV status. The unsorted PBMCs prevented any conclusive comparison of naive versus antigen-experienced cells. When set beside aged donors, long-lived donors presented more naive CD4+ cells and higher diversity.

This sequence was found in a man aged 25-40 years in good health. Sequencing was performed on blood. The V call is TRBV28, the J call TRBJ2-5; 12 bases line up with TRBD2. CDR3 loop: CASTSGGGYETQYF. The CDR3 DNA sequence: TGTGCCAGCACTAGCGGGGGGGGCTACGAGACCCAGTACTTC.